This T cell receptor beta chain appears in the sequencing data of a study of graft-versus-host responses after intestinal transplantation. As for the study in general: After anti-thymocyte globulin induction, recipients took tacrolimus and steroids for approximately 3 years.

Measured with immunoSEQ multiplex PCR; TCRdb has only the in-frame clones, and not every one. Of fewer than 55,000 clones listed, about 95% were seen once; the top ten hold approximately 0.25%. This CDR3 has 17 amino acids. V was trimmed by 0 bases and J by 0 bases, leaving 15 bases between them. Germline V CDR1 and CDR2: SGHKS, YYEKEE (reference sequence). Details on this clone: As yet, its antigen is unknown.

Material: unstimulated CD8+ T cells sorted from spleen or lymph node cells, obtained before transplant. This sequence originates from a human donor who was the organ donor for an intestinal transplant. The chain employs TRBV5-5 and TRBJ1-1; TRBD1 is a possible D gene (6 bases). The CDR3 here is CASSLEQGYTMNTEAFF. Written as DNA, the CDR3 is TGTGCCAGCAGCTTGGAACAGGGCTATACTATGAACACTGAAGCTTTCTTT.